These 20 T cell receptor beta chains came from one sample sequenced in a study of T cell repertoires in cytomegalovirus infection. No antigens are known for them. From the reads, TCRdb called clonotypes with MiXCR, one entry per CDR3 protein. The sample lists about 500,000 distinct CDR3 sequences, around 35% seen once, with roughly a sixth in the top ten. This material consisted of cultured PBMCs, taken from culture after CMV antigen stimulation. The receptors originated from a human donor in good health (CMV status not recorded). Some clones in this sample may be carry-over from other donors' samples.

This clonotype was found a few times. The chain combines TRBV7-9 with TRBJ1-1, with 7 bases that match TRBD1. Germline V gene lookup returns CDR1 SEHNR and CDR2 FQNEAQ (reference sequence). The V gene end was trimmed by 5 bases and the J gene end by 5 bases; junction bases not matched to a gene: 8. The CDR3 length is 14 residues. For the CDR3, the DNA is TGTGCCAGCAGCCGACAGGGAGTGCTTACTGAAGCTTTCTTT. Amino acid sequence: CASSRQGVLTEAFF.

This chain connects TRBV29-1 to TRBJ2-1, with D perhaps being TRBD1 or TRBD2 (6 bases each). CDR1 is SQVTM, CDR2 ANQGSEA, per germline. There are 12 residues in the CDR3. This CDR3 reads CRVKSGANEQFF. DNA for the CDR3: TGCAGAGTTAAGTCGGGGGCCAATGAGCAGTTCTTC.

Of note for this clonotype: One base away lies a much larger clone, so this may be a sequencing read error. V usage is TRBV7-8 and J usage is TRBJ1-2; D not certain. The length of the CDR3 is 16 residues. The germline gives CDR1 SGHVS, CDR2 FQNEAQ. The CDR3 region has the DNA TGTGCCAGCAGCTTACAGGCCAGAGACCTTTACTATGGCCACACCTTC. This sequence encodes CASSLQARDLYYGHTF.

CDR3 DNA sequence: TGTGCCAGCAGTAAGGGGGCGCTTCCAGCTTTCTTT. Its translation: CASSKGALPAFF. This rearrangement joins TRBV27 to TRBJ1-1; 7 nucleotides match TRBD1. Germline loops: CDR1 MNHEY, CDR2 SMNVEV (reference sequence). V lost 5 bases and J lost 10; bases outside the gene matches: 7. The CDR3 is 12 residues long.

This clonotype was counted ten times or more. As DNA, the CDR3 is TGTGCCAGCAGCTCCTTCCATACGGGACAGGGACTTGGCTACACCTTC. This encodes CASSSFHTGQGLGYTF. The V call is TRBV7-2, the J call TRBJ1-2, with TRBD1 matching over 9 bases. Germline V gene lookup returns CDR1 SGHTA and CDR2 FQGNSA. The length of the CDR3 is 16 residues. Unmatched junction bases numbered 13, after V lost 4 bases and J lost 7 bases.

This clonotype was counted a few times. This chain joins TRBV12-3 or TRBV12-4 and TRBJ1-3, with a weak D call TRBD1 (5 bases). Trimming removed 6 bases from V and 4 bases from J, with 16 bases in between. CDR3 length equals 15 residues. The CDR3 DNA reads as TGTGCCAGCAGCCTCCTGATGGGACTGGGAAACACCATATATTTT. It specifies CASSLLMGLGNTIYF.

In its sample, this clonotype was seen a few times. This rearrangement joins TRBV5-5 to TRBJ1-1; D not certain. With 2 bases removed from V and 3 bases from J, the gap between germline ends came to 8 bases. CDR3 size: 13 residues. Germline CDR1 is SGHKS and CDR2 is YYEKEE (reference sequence). CDR3 bases: TGTGCCAGCAGCTTTGCGGAGTACACTGAAGCTTTCTTT. It is translated as CASSFAEYTEAFF.

This clonotype was recorded a few times. V is TRBV7-2 and J is TRBJ2-7; 10 positions agree with TRBD1. The V segment lost 6 bases and the J segment 1 base; nucleotides outside the gene matches: 6. The CDR3 runs to 15 residues. CDR1 SGHTA and CDR2 FQGNSA come from the germline V gene. The CDR3 DNA reads TGTGCCAGCAGTCGCCCGGGACAGGGGTCCTACGAGCAGTACTTC. Translated: CASSRPGQGSYEQYF.

V gene TRBV10-1 combines with J gene TRBJ2-5; D is perhaps TRBD2 (6 bases). The V gene's germline CDR1 is WNHNN and CDR2 SYGVQD (reference sequence). Trimming removed 11 bases at V and 5 bases at J, with 24 bases between. The CDR3 has 15 residues. In DNA form, the CDR3 reads TGCGCCTCCTCCAGCAATGCCGGGACTTTTGAGACCCAGTACTTC. It codes for CASSSNAGTFETQYF.

This chain connects TRBV7-2 to TRBJ2-5; D gene unclear. This CDR3 comprises 12 residues. Between the trimmed V and J ends, which lost 8 bases and 2 bases, there was a span of 9 bases. Germline CDR1 and CDR2: SGHTA and FQGNSA. In DNA, the CDR3 is TGTGCCAGCGCGCGGTATCAAGAGACCCAGTACTTC. Translated, it gives CASARYQETQYF.

This chain uses TRBV7-2 with TRBJ1-1, with D unresolved. V was trimmed by 5 bases and J by 1 base, leaving 11 bases between them. Germline V lookup: CDR1 SGHTA, CDR2 FQGNSA. The CDR3 runs to 14 residues. Here the CDR3 reads CASSPLGGNTEAFF. The CDR3 DNA is TGTGCCAGCAGCCCCCTAGGAGGGAACACTGAAGCTTTCTTT.

This chain connects TRBV27 to TRBJ2-5; D gene uncertain. The germline V gene has CDR1 MNHEY and CDR2 SMNVEV (reference sequence). The V gene lost 6 bases and the J gene lost 4 bases, with 15 bases spanning the gap. CDR3 length equals 14 residues. The CDR3 DNA sequence: TGTGCCAGCAGCCCTGCGGCCAGGCGAGAGACCCAGTACTTC. Translating it yields CASSPAARRETQYF.

The rearrangement links TRBV12-3 or TRBV12-4 to TRBJ1-1, with 7 bases identical to TRBD1. The CDR3 extends over 14 amino acids. J lost 6 bases, V lost 2 bases, and 6 bases had no gene match. Written as DNA, the CDR3 is TGTGCCAGCAGTTTAACAGGGGAGGGATCTGAAGCTTTCTTT. This codes for CASSLTGEGSEAFF.

The chain employs TRBV19 and TRBJ1-5, with D maybe TRBD1 (5 bases). The CDR3 runs to 14 residues. Between the trimmed V and J ends, which lost 2 bases and 5 bases, there was a span of 10 bases. Germline-derived CDR1 and CDR2 are LNHDA and SQIVND (reference sequence). The CDR3 DNA reads as TGTGCCAGTAGTATAAGGCGGGGGGATCAGCCCCAGCATTTT. This sequence encodes CASSIRRGDQPQHF.

This clonotype was seen more than once but under ten times. This rearrangement joins TRBV12-3 or TRBV12-4 to TRBJ2-2; D remains unclear. The CDR3 loop spans 13 amino acids. V dropped 3 bases and J dropped 7 bases, with 9 bases sitting between them. CDR3 sequence reads: CASSFLSIGELFF. For the CDR3, the DNA is TGTGCCAGCAGTTTTTTATCAATCGGGGAGCTGTTTTTT.

The chain uses TRBV7-9 and TRBJ2-5; D is possibly TRBD2 (5 bases). The length of the CDR3 is 14 residues. The V and J ends lost 5 bases and 2 bases respectively, with 12 bases between them. Per the germline V gene, CDR1 is SEHNR and CDR2 is FQNEAQ (reference sequence). CDR3 region: CASSVTREQETQYF. DNA of the CDR3: TGTGCCAGCAGCGTCACTAGGGAGCAAGAGACCCAGTACTTC.

This clonotype was picked up many times. V and J are TRBV7-2 and TRBJ2-2, with 8 bases that match TRBD1. V was clipped by 2 bases and J by 6 bases; unmatched bases: 11. This CDR3 region has 17 residues. Germline V gene lookup returns CDR1 SGHTA and CDR2 FQGNSA. As DNA, the CDR3 is TGTGCCAGCAGCTTATCCAATCGACAGGGGTCGGCCGGGGAGCTGTTTTTT. Translated, it gives CASSLSNRQGSAGELFF.

This clonotype was counted a few times. The rearrangement links TRBV28 to TRBJ2-7; 11 positions match TRBD2. The germline V gene encodes CDR1 MDHEN and CDR2 SYDVKM. V lost 3 bases, J lost 0 bases, and 10 bases stayed unmatched. The length of the CDR3 is 18 residues. The CDR3 sequence: CASSFLVVAGGSSYEQYF. For the CDR3, the DNA is TGTGCCAGCAGTTTCTTGGTAGTAGCGGGAGGGTCCTCCTACGAGCAGTACTTC.

This rearrangement joins TRBV15 to TRBJ2-2, with D possibly being TRBD1 (5 bases). CDR3 length: 15 residues. The germline V and J ends were trimmed by 0 bases and 4 bases, with 9 bases remaining between them. The germline gives CDR1 LNHNV, CDR2 YYDKDF (reference sequence). CDR3 nucleotides: TGTGCCACCAGCAGAGATAAGACAGCCACCGGGGAGCTGTTTTTT. It specifies CATSRDKTATGELFF.

The table lists this clonotype with a few counts. This sequence joins TRBV7-2 and TRBJ1-4, with D hard to call. This CDR3 comprises 13 residues. Germline assignment: CDR1 SGHTA and CDR2 FQGNSA. Trimming left V 3 bases short and J 7 bases short, with 9 bases between. Here the CDR3 reads CASSFRGSEKLFF. CDR3 nucleotide sequence: TGTGCCAGCAGCTTTCGGGGTTCTGAAAAACTGTTTTTT. Variable domain in full (rest from reference TRBV7-2 and TRBJ1-4): GAGVSQSPSNKVTEKGKDVELRCDPISGHTALYWYRQSLGQGLEFLIYFQGNSAPDKSGLPSDRFSAERTGGSVSTLTIQRTQQEDSAVYLCASSFRGSEKLFFGSGTQLSVL.